The sequence of this T cell receptor beta chain was determined in a study of cytomegalovirus exposure and HLA in healthy donors. The ends were cut back, 1 base at V and 2 bases at J, with 9 bases in the middle. Looked up from germline, CDR1 is LNHNV and CDR2 is YYDKDF (reference sequence). The CDR3 consists of 15 residues. PCR involved 60 Vbeta and 13 Jbeta primers. Sequencing used immunoSEQ multiplex PCR; TCRdb keeps in-frame clones, though not all of them. Of approximately 200,000 clones listed, 70% to 80% were seen once; the top ten hold approximately 2%. The material sequenced was PBMCs. The TCR comes from a man in his thirties or forties in good health and CMV-seronegative. The chain carries TRBV15 and TRBJ2-4, with D hard to call. The CDR3 region has the DNA TGTGCCACCAGCAGAGGGTCGGTACCCAAAAACATTCAGTACTTC. Amino acids: CATSRGSVPKNIQYF.